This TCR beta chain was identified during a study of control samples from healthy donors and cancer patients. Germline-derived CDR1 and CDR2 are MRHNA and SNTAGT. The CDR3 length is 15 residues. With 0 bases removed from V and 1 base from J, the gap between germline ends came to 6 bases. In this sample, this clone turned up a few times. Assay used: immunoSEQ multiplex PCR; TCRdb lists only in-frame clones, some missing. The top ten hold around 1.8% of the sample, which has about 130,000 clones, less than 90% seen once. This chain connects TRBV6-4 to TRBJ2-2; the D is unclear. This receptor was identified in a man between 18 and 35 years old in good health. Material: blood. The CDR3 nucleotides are TGTGCCAGCAGTGACTCTGGATTGAACACCGGGGAGCTGTTTTTT. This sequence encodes CASSDSGLNTGELFF.